This TCR beta chain appears in the sequencing data of a study of cytomegalovirus exposure and HLA in healthy donors. Study overall: Unique TCRs from HLA-typed donors, 75 million to 100 million of them, were held in an early data release.

Overall study results and limits: Per a later analysis, about 17,000 TCR beta sequences showed association with HLA alleles at 0.05 false discovery rate.

Each donor was healthy, and each was a bone marrow donor. Each donor was nominally healthy when sampled (though unrecorded immune exposures were likely). CDR3 length: 15 amino acids. The J segment lost 4 bases and the V segment lost 5 bases, leaving 7 bases of the junction unmatched. Germline CDR1 SGHRS, CDR2 YFSETQ. Amplification used 60 Vbeta primers and 13 Jbeta primers. Some clones are missing from TCRdb's copy, which holds only in-frame ones; the method was immunoSEQ multiplex PCR. Its clone listing holds 40,000 or so clones. Regarding this clone: No antigen is known for it.

Source material: PBMCs. The sequence was obtained from a male donor in good health and CMV-seronegative. The rearrangement joins TRBV5-1 to TRBJ2-1; the match to TRBD2 covers 9 bases. The CDR3 DNA sequence: TGCGCCAGCAGTCCCTTTGCGGGGGGGTACAATGAGCAGTTCTTC. This encodes CASSPFAGGYNEQFF.